Listed here is a single TCR beta chain. Its antigen is unidentified. This entry comes from a study of cytomegalovirus exposure and HLA in healthy donors. Study-wide findings and caveats: In an earlier analysis, about 87% or about 30%: the productive usage of most TCR beta V segments. Among TCR beta chains, those listed as cytomegalovirus-associated numbered 164. It has been reported that TCR beta sequences accurately predicted the HLA-A and HLA-B alleles of most subjects.

With 60 Vbeta and 13 Jbeta primers, the PCR was carried out. The table came from immunoSEQ multiplex PCR; TCRdb's copy has only in-frame clones and leaves some out. This sample contains around 70,000 clones. What was sequenced was PBMCs. The origin of this receptor is a woman aged 25-40 years in good health and CMV-seronegative.

CDR3 DNA sequence: TGTGCCAGCAGTGCCCGACAGCCTACCACTGAAGCTTTCTTT. It yields the protein CASSARQPTTEAFF. The genes are TRBV6-5 and TRBJ1-1; possibly TRBD1 for D (5 bases). CDR1 is MNHEY, CDR2 SVGAGI, per germline. Trimming cost V 5 bases and J 4 bases, with 14 bases left between them. The CDR3 loop spans 14 amino acids.